The next 22 T cell receptor beta chains were all read from a single sample in a study of human T cells and chemical hapten exposure. The time point is: patch test 2, 6 weeks after DPC sensitization. Specified treatment: therapeutic diphenylcyclopropenone sensitization with weekly scalp DPC. TCRdb itself ran the RACE reads through MiXCR, one entry per CDR3 protein. The sample includes approximately 89,000 distinct CDR3 sequences, approximately 6.6% of them seen just once. The sequenced sample was whole blood, obtained in connection with sensitization to the hapten diphenylcyclopropenone (DPC). These receptors were collected from a woman aged 30 to 39 with alopecia areata. Some clones in this sample may be carry-over from other donors' samples.

The table lists this clonotype with many counts. CDR3 region: CSVVGQRGGTDTQYF. The CDR3 DNA sequence: TGCAGCGTTGTTGGGCAGCGGGGGGGCACAGATACGCAGTATTTT. This chain links TRBV29-1 with TRBJ2-3; 9 bases align to TRBD2. Germline assignment: CDR1 SQVTM and CDR2 ANQGSEA. V trimming: 4 bases; J trimming: 1 base; junction bases outside the gene matches: 6. The CDR3 is 15 residues long.

This clonotype was seen repeatedly, ten times or more. The chain recombines TRBV29-1 with TRBJ2-3; 7 nucleotides agree with TRBD1. The junction had 11 bases not matched to a gene; V was cut back by 6 bases and J by 2 bases. This CDR3 is 15 amino acids long. CDR1 and CDR2 from the germline V gene are SQVTM and ANQGSEA. CDR3 sequence (DNA): TGCAGCGTGAACAGACAGGGTAACCCCACAGATACGCAGTATTTT. It codes for CSVNRQGNPTDTQYF.

This clonotype was detected many times. This sequence joins TRBV12-3 or TRBV12-4 and TRBJ2-1; 8 bases are a match to TRBD1. The junction had 9 bases not matched to a gene; V was cut back by 5 bases and J by 6 bases. The CDR3 sequence is 15 residues long. CDR3 protein: CASSRTGQGGNEQFF. Written as DNA, the CDR3 is TGTGCCAGCAGTCGCACCGGACAGGGCGGCAATGAGCAGTTCTTC.

This clonotype appeared a few times. The gene calls are TRBV5-1 and TRBJ2-1; the match to TRBD1 covers 12 bases. Germline V gene data show CDR1 as SGHRS and CDR2 as YFSETQ. The V and J ends lost 2 bases and 8 bases, in that order; junction bases with no gene match: 5. The CDR3 loop spans 15 amino acids. The CDR3 is CASSFGTGGFDEQFF. In DNA, the CDR3 is TGCGCCAGCAGCTTCGGGACAGGGGGCTTCGATGAGCAGTTCTTC.

DNA of the CDR3: TGCGCCAGCAGCCTTTTTTTTGGTCCCAACTATGGCTACACCTTC. Encoded protein: CASSLFFGPNYGYTF. The chain links TRBV5-1 to TRBJ1-2; D is undetermined. V dropped 4 bases and J dropped 2 bases, with 15 bases sitting between them. Germline V gene lookup returns CDR1 SGHRS and CDR2 YFSETQ. This CDR3 has 15 residues.

A note on this clonotype: Being one base from a much bigger clone, this may be a read error. This sequence joins TRBV29-1 and TRBJ2-5; perhaps TRBD2 as D (7 bases). This CDR3 region has 16 residues. CDR1 and CDR2 from the germline V gene are SQVTM and ANQGSEA. With 4 bases removed from V and 5 bases from J, the gap between germline ends came to 23 bases. CDR3 sequence reads: CSVAGGQAVRSETQYF. CDR3 nucleotide sequence: TGCAGCGTTGCGGGGGGCCAGGCGGTTAGAAGTGAGACCCAGTACTTC.

V is TRBV20-1 and J is TRBJ1-5; no clear D. The V end was cut by 5 bases, the J end by 4 bases, with 21 bases between. The CDR3 is 16 residues long. Germline lookup yields CDR1 DFQATT and CDR2 SNEGSKA (reference sequence). The CDR3 loop is CSAQEGGGKVNQPQHF. The CDR3 coding sequence is TGCAGTGCTCAAGAGGGCGGAGGGAAGGTAAATCAGCCCCAGCATTTT.

This chain connects TRBV4-1 to TRBJ2-3; TRBD2 aligns across 10 bases. Germline CDR1 is MGHRA and CDR2 is YSYEKL. With V trimmed by 2 bases and J by 11 bases, 10 bases remained unmatched. This CDR3 comprises 15 residues. CDR3: CASSQRLAGEGGQYF. CDR3 in DNA: TGCGCCAGCAGCCAAAGGCTAGCGGGGGAAGGAGGGCAGTATTTT.

This clonotype was counted a few times. The rearrangement uses TRBV6-2 or TRBV6-3 and TRBJ2-7; D may be TRBD1 or TRBD2 (6 bases each). V shed 6 bases and J shed 4 bases, with 19 bases lying between them. This CDR3 contains 15 residues. From germline, CDR1 is MNHEY and CDR2 SVGEGT. As DNA, the CDR3 is TGTGCCAGCAGCCAGGCGCGTGGGGGGCGGTACGAGCAGTACTTC. Its protein product is CASSQARGGRYEQYF.

The V gene is TRBV20-1, the J gene TRBJ2-3, with a tentative D call TRBD2 (6 bases). Per germline, CDR1 DFQATT and CDR2 SNEGSKA (reference sequence). V lost 3 bases and J lost 1, with 14 bases in between. This CDR3 is built from 15 residues. The CDR3 reads CSARRLAWGTDTQYF. The CDR3 DNA is TGCAGTGCTAGGAGGCTAGCGTGGGGCACAGATACGCAGTATTTT.

This clonotype was detected many times. V gene TRBV7-3 combines with J gene TRBJ2-7; 10 bases fit TRBD1. The CDR3 loop spans 16 amino acids. The germline V gene encodes CDR1 SGHTA and CDR2 FQGTGA. V was clipped by 1 base and J by 6 bases; unmatched bases: 9. The CDR3 is CASSLSPGTGVLEQYF. In nucleotides, the CDR3 is TGTGCCAGCAGCTTAAGTCCCGGGACAGGGGTTCTCGAGCAGTACTTC.

Within the sample, this clonotype is medium-sized. This chain joins TRBV5-5 and TRBJ1-6; perhaps TRBD1 as D (6 bases). This CDR3 region has 16 residues. Germline V gene sequence: CDR1 SGHKS, CDR2 YYEKEE (reference sequence). Trimming left V 4 bases short and J 11 bases short, with 22 bases between. CDR3 in amino acids: CASSKQGHILGAPLHF. DNA for the CDR3: TGTGCCAGCAGCAAACAGGGTCATATCCTAGGGGCACCCCTCCACTTT.

This clonotype was detected only a few times. CDR3 protein: CASSLTGLLSSYNSPLHF. DNA of the CDR3: TGTGCCAGCAGTTTAACGGGACTCTTGAGCTCCTATAATTCACCCCTCCACTTT. The V call is TRBV27, the J call TRBJ1-6; perhaps TRBD1 as D (5 bases). The CDR3 loop spans 18 amino acids. Germline V CDR1 and CDR2: MNHEY, SMNVEV (reference sequence). The V and J ends lost 2 bases and 0 bases respectively, with 14 bases between them.

This clonotype was seen ten or more times. The chain has TRBV14 and TRBJ2-3, with D possibly being TRBD1 (5 bases). Trimming pared 0 bases from V and 2 bases from J, leaving 12 bases between. Per germline, CDR1 SGHDN and CDR2 FVKESK. The CDR3 runs to 16 residues. The DNA for the CDR3 is TGTGCCAGCAGCCAAGAAGCGCAGGGCGTCACAGATACGCAGTATTTT. Its protein product is CASSQEAQGVTDTQYF. Based on the CDR3 plus reference TRBV14 and TRBJ2-3, the full variable domain is EAGVTQFPSHSVIEKGQTVTLRCDPISGHDNLYWYRRVMGKEIKFLLHFVKESKQDESGMPNNRFLAERTGGTYSTLKVQPAELEDSGVYFCASSQEAQGVTDTQYFGPGTRLTVL.

This clonotype was found many times. The rearrangement uses TRBV18 and TRBJ2-3; TRBD2 aligns across 7 bases. Germline V lookup: CDR1 KGHSH, CDR2 LQKENI. Trimming removed 2 bases from V and 5 bases from J; junction bases left unmatched: 7. The CDR3 sequence is 15 residues long. The CDR3 coding sequence is TGTGCCAGCTCACCATATAGGAGCGGGGAAGATACGCAGTATTTT. Translation gives CASSPYRSGEDTQYF.

This clonotype was counted only a few times. The chain recombines TRBV28 with TRBJ2-3; 10 bases fit TRBD2. CDR1 is MDHEN and CDR2 is SYDVKM in the germline V gene. The CDR3 is made up of 14 amino acids. V dropped 6 bases and J dropped 9; count of bases not matched to a gene: 9. The CDR3 nucleotides read TGTGCCAGCAGATCCGGGACTAGCGTTCTGACGCAGTATTTT. Protein: CASRSGTSVLTQYF.

The genes are TRBV12-3 or TRBV12-4 and TRBJ1-1; D is unresolved. This CDR3 region has 14 residues. V lost 3 bases to trimming and J lost 5 bases, with 13 bases between them. CDR3 in amino acids: CASSFGVGKTEAFF. In DNA, the CDR3 is TGTGCCAGCAGTTTTGGGGTTGGAAAGACTGAAGCTTTCTTT.

This clonotype appeared many times. J is TRBJ1-1 and V is TRBV7-6; the D is unclear. The V and J ends lost 6 bases and 6 bases respectively, with 17 bases between them. The CDR3 runs to 14 residues. CDR1 is SGHVS, CDR2 FNYEAQ, per germline. CDR3 amino acids: CASSQSFSPAEAFF. The CDR3 DNA reads TGTGCCAGCAGTCAATCGTTCAGCCCGGCTGAAGCTTTCTTT. Full variable domain (remainder filled in from reference TRBV7-6 and TRBJ1-1): GAGVSQSPRYKVTKRGQDVALRCDPISGHVSLYWYRQALGQGPEFLTYFNYEAQQDKSGLPNDRFSAERPEGSISTLTIQRTEQRDSAMYRCASSQSFSPAEAFFGQGTRLTVV.

This clonotype was recorded at least ten times. The V gene is TRBV5-1, the J gene TRBJ2-1, with TRBD2 as a possible D gene (5 bases). Trimming took off 1 base at V and 3 bases at J, with 8 bases between the two ends. Germline lookup yields CDR1 SGHRS and CDR2 YFSETQ. This CDR3 comprises 14 residues. The CDR3 nucleotides read TGCGCCAGCAGCTTGCAACTAGGCTACAATGAGCAGTTCTTC. Protein sequence: CASSLQLGYNEQFF.

The gene calls are TRBV6-1 and TRBJ1-5, with no clear D. CDR3 length: 15 residues. V was shortened by 3 bases and J by 0 bases, with 9 bases between the two germline ends. Germline V gene sequence: CDR1 MNHNS, CDR2 SASEGT. DNA for the CDR3: TGTGCCAGCAGTGAGCGGAGTAGTAGCAATCAGCCCCAGCATTTT. Its translation: CASSERSSSNQPQHF.

This chain joins TRBV2 and TRBJ2-3; D unclear. Germline CDR1 SNHLY, CDR2 FYNNEI. V lost 5 bases to trimming and J lost 0 bases, with 12 bases between them. The CDR3 loop spans 15 amino acids. The DNA of the CDR3 is TGTGCCAGCAGTACAGACATAACTAGCACAGATACGCAGTATTTT. It translates to CASSTDITSTDTQYF. The variable domain in full, with the rest retrieved from reference TRBV2 and TRBJ2-3, is EPEVTQTPSHQVTQMGQEVILRCVPISNHLYFYWYRQILGQKVEFLVSFYNNEISEKSEIFDDQFSVERPDGSNFTLKIRSTKLEDSAMYFCASSTDITSTDTQYFGPGTRLTVL.

This clonotype was seen many times. DNA for the CDR3: TGCAGTGCTAGCCTAGCCGCAGATACGCAGTATTTT. This gives the protein CSASLAADTQYF. The chain couples TRBV20-1 to TRBJ2-3; the D gene is possibly TRBD2 (5 bases). Germline assignment: CDR1 DFQATT and CDR2 SNEGSKA (reference sequence). Trimming stripped 3 bases from V and 4 bases from J, with 8 bases between. The CDR3 sequence is 12 residues long.